This is a list of T cell receptor beta chains from one sample in a study of shared clonotypes between healthy human individuals. Assay: immunoSEQ multiplex PCR; the TCRdb copy retains only in-frame clones and omits some. There are about 750,000 clones in the sample; approximately 92% occur only once, and nearly 25% lies in the top ten. Sequenced sample: naive CD8+ T cells sorted from blood. The receptor source for this set is a man younger than 40 in good health. The CDR3 runs from the conserved cysteine through the conserved F or W. D genes are given only for firm matches. The size field is filled for only some rows; it gives once, few, many or a size class.

D	V	J	size	CDR3	DNA
NA	TRBV4-3	TRBJ2-6	NA	CASSQGSVSGANVLTF	TGCGCCAGCAGCCAAGGGTCGGTCTCTGGGGCCAACGTCCTGACTTTC
NA	TRBV4-1	TRBJ1-1	NA	CASSQGVQAEAFF	TGCGCCAGCAGCCAAGGGGTTCAGGCCGAAGCTTTCTTT
TRBD2	TRBV27	TRBJ2-3	NA	CASNNILAGLSDTQYF	TGTGCCAGCAACAACATACTAGCGGGACTATCAGATACGCAGTATTTT
NA	TRBV7-6	TRBJ2-5	NA	CASSAQGGIPTQYF	TGTGCCAGCAGCGCCCAGGGCGGGATTCCGACCCAGTACTTC
NA	TRBV5-1	TRBJ2-3	NA	CASSLTFLDTQYF	TGCGCCAGCAGCTTGACTTTTTTGGATACGCAGTATTTT
TRBD2	TRBV7-8	TRBJ2-7	NA	CASSSTSGTFVEQYF	TGTGCCAGCAGTTCAACTAGCGGAACTTTCGTCGAGCAGTACTTC
TRBD1	TRBV5-4	TRBJ2-5	NA	CASSYRGSQETQYF	TGTGCCAGCAGCTACAGGGGCTCGCAAGAGACCCAGTACTTC
NA	TRBV28	TRBJ2-1	NA	CASRHISGSYNEQFF	TGTGCCAGCAGACACATTAGCGGTTCCTACAATGAGCAGTTCTTC
NA	TRBV19	TRBJ1-3	NA	CASSWTTGNTIYF	TGTGCCAGTAGCTGGACCACTGGAAACACCATATATTTT
NA	TRBV29-1	TRBJ2-7	once	CSVEVGSSYEQYF	TGCAGCGTCGAGGTGGGGAGCTCCTACGAGCAGTACTTC
TRBD1	TRBV7-6	TRBJ1-4	NA	CASSSNVPGGHNEKLFF	TGTGCCAGCAGCTCAAACGTCCCAGGGGGGCATAATGAAAAACTGTTTTTT
NA	TRBV6-5	TRBJ1-2	many	CASSPGQLIYGYTF	TGTGCCAGCAGCCCTGGGCAGCTGATCTATGGCTACACCTTC
NA	TRBV30	TRBJ2-7	NA	CAWSVRRSSYEQYF	TGTGCCTGGAGCGTCAGGAGAAGCTCCTACGAGCAGTACTTC
NA	TRBV7-9	TRBJ2-2	NA	CASSLSEAPHTGELFF	TGTGCCAGCAGCCTATCGGAGGCACCGCACACCGGGGAGCTGTTTTTT
NA	TRBV18	TRBJ2-2	NA	CASSPRSSVNTGELFF	TGTGCCAGCTCACCACGTTCTAGCGTGAACACCGGGGAGCTGTTTTTT
NA	TRBV9	TRBJ2-1	NA	CASSVLSGPNNEQFF	TGTGCCAGCAGCGTACTTTCTGGACCCAATAATGAGCAGTTCTTC
NA	TRBV7-8	TRBJ2-3	NA	CASSSPQDTQYF	TGTGCCAGCAGCTCCCCCCAAGATACGCAGTATTTT
NA	TRBV7-6	TRBJ2-3	NA	CASSLAGLADTQYF	TGTGCCAGCAGCTTAGCCGGACTGGCAGATACGCAGTATTTT
NA	TRBV7-9	TRBJ2-1	NA	CASSLMLIYNEQFF	TGTGCCAGCAGCCTGATGCTGATCTACAATGAGCAGTTCTTC
TRBD1	TRBV7-8	TRBJ2-1	NA	CASSSPRTGPQHNEQFF	TGTGCCAGCAGCTCACCAAGGACAGGGCCCCAACACAATGAGCAGTTCTTC
TRBD2	TRBV27	TRBJ2-7	NA	CASGPGLAGGEEQYF	TGTGCCAGCGGACCGGGACTAGCGGGAGGGGAAGAGCAGTACTTC
TRBD2	TRBV13	TRBJ2-4	NA	CASSPSPGLAIAKNIQYF	TGTGCCAGCAGCCCATCTCCCGGACTAGCGATAGCCAAAAACATTCAGTACTTC
TRBD2	TRBV28	TRBJ2-1	NA	CASSLFRGRAGNEQFF	TGTGCCAGCAGTCTATTCCGCGGGAGGGCCGGGAATGAGCAGTTCTTC
NA	TRBV5-5	TRBJ2-1	NA	CASSGGLADIFGARQNEQFF	TGTGCCAGCAGCGGGGGGCTGGCGGACATTTTTGGGGCTAGACAGAATGAGCAGTTCTTC
NA	TRBV28	TRBJ1-3	NA	CASSLARGISGNTIYF	TGTGCCAGCAGTTTAGCGCGCGGGATCTCTGGAAACACCATATATTTT
TRBD2	TRBV14	TRBJ2-7	NA	CASSPLGGTTYEQYF	TGTGCCAGCAGCCCATTGGGGGGGACGACCTACGAGCAGTACTTC
NA	TRBV30	TRBJ1-2	NA	CAWRGANYGYTF	TGTGCCTGGAGAGGGGCAAACTATGGCTACACCTTC
NA	TRBV5-5	TRBJ2-5	NA	CASSLGGILETQYF	TGTGCCAGCAGCTTGGGAGGGATCCTGGAGACCCAGTACTTC
TRBD2	TRBV27	TRBJ2-7	NA	CASTPIKAGDGGYEQYF	TGTGCCAGCACGCCAATCAAAGCGGGGGATGGGGGCTACGAGCAGTACTTC
NA	TRBV28	TRBJ2-1	NA	CASSTNYVRYIGYYNEQFF	TGTGCCAGCAGCACTAATTATGTACGCTACATCGGTTACTACAATGAGCAGTTCTTC
TRBD1	TRBV29-1	TRBJ2-3	NA	CSVLSFGTGTDTQYF	TGCAGCGTTTTGTCATTTGGGACAGGGACAGATACGCAGTATTTT
NA	TRBV15	TRBJ2-4	NA	CATSSRGRNKNIQYF	TGTGCCACCAGCAGCCGTGGACGTAACAAAAACATTCAGTACTTC
NA	TRBV28	TRBJ2-3	NA	CASSLLATLATDTQYF	TGTGCCAGCAGTTTATTGGCCACCCTGGCCACAGATACGCAGTATTTT
TRBD2	TRBV11-2	TRBJ2-1	NA	CASSSGLAGENEQFF	TGTGCCAGCAGCTCCGGTCTAGCGGGAGAAAATGAGCAGTTCTTC
TRBD1	TRBV4-1	TRBJ1-5	NA	CASTLGTGSGNQPQHF	TGCGCCAGCACCCTAGGGACAGGGTCGGGCAATCAGCCCCAGCATTTT
TRBD2	TRBV10-3	TRBJ2-7	NA	CAIRASGGSYEQYF	TGTGCCATCAGGGCTAGCGGGGGCTCCTACGAGCAGTACTTC
NA	TRBV6-5	TRBJ2-1	NA	CASRTREVSEQFF	TGTGCCAGCAGAACCCGCGAAGTCAGTGAGCAGTTCTTC
NA	TRBV27	TRBJ2-3	NA	CASSRERLASSTDTQYF	TGTGCCAGCAGCCGCGAAAGGCTCGCTTCTAGCACAGATACGCAGTATTTT
NA	TRBV6-1	TRBJ2-7	few	CASSEADSASYEQYF	TGTGCCAGCAGTGAAGCTGACAGCGCTTCCTACGAGCAGTACTTC
NA	TRBV10-3	TRBJ1-2	NA	CAISPASNYGYTF	TGTGCCATCAGCCCAGCCAGTAACTATGGCTACACCTTC
NA	TRBV6-5	TRBJ1-1	once	CASSYSSGRGGAFF	TGTGCCAGCAGTTACTCGTCCGGGAGGGGCGGCGCTTTCTTT
NA	TRBV5-6	TRBJ1-4	NA	CASSSQDGEKLFF	TGTGCCAGCAGCTCCCAGGACGGGGAAAAACTGTTTTTT
NA	TRBV11-3	TRBJ2-2	NA	CASSGPNTGELFF	TGTGCCAGCTCAGGTCCAAACACCGGGGAGCTGTTTTTT
NA	TRBV19	TRBJ2-3	NA	CASSKTATSTDTQYF	TGTGCCAGTAGTAAGACTGCCACTAGTACAGATACGCAGTATTTT
NA	TRBV6-1	TRBJ1-4	NA	CASSESDGLNEKLFF	TGTGCCAGCAGTGAGTCGGACGGTCTAAATGAAAAACTGTTTTTT
NA	TRBV7-6	TRBJ1-5	NA	CASSLTVNSNQPQHF	TGTGCCAGCAGCTTAACAGTCAATAGCAATCAGCCCCAGCATTTT
NA	TRBV7-9	TRBJ2-1	NA	CASSPAPGTPYNEQFF	TGTGCCAGCAGCCCCGCCCCCGGAACCCCCTACAATGAGCAGTTCTTC
NA	TRBV29-1	TRBJ1-1	NA	CSVSWLNTEAFF	TGCAGCGTATCTTGGCTGAACACTGAAGCTTTCTTT
NA	TRBV7-9	TRBJ1-1	NA	CASSSVRSGWAEAFF	TGTGCCAGCAGCTCAGTTCGGTCGGGCTGGGCTGAAGCTTTCTTT
NA	TRBV29-1	TRBJ2-1	NA	CSVPYYNEQFF	TGCAGCGTTCCCTACTACAATGAGCAGTTCTTC
TRBD1	TRBV10-3	TRBJ1-1	NA	CAISGTGGGTEAFF	TGTGCCATCAGTGGGACAGGGGGCGGCACTGAAGCTTTCTTT
TRBD2	TRBV27	TRBJ2-1	NA	CASSPRASGSNEQFF	TGTGCCAGCAGTCCCCGCGCTAGCGGGAGTAATGAGCAGTTCTTC
NA	TRBV5-4	TRBJ2-7	NA	CASSLVNDEQYF	TGTGCCAGCAGCTTGGTCAATGACGAGCAGTACTTC
NA	TRBV28	TRBJ1-2	NA	CASRLGSDGKDGYTF	TGTGCCAGCAGGCTAGGTTCGGACGGTAAAGATGGCTACACCTTC
TRBD2	TRBV10-3	TRBJ2-1	NA	CAIRGTSGTYNEQFF	TGTGCCATCAGGGGGACTAGCGGGACCTACAATGAGCAGTTCTTC
NA	TRBV6-1	TRBJ1-1	NA	CASSEWNQGRAFF	TGTGCCAGCAGTGAATGGAACCAGGGTCGAGCTTTCTTT
TRBD1	TRBV27	TRBJ2-5	NA	CASSNTPGQIQETQYF	TGTGCCAGCAGTAATACACCGGGACAGATTCAAGAGACCCAGTACTTC
TRBD2	TRBV7-7	TRBJ2-7	NA	CAVSGSGLDEQYF	TGTGCCGTTAGCGGGAGCGGACTGGACGAGCAGTACTTC
NA	TRBV4-3	TRBJ1-2	NA	CASSQGDGPYANYGYTF	TGCGCCAGCAGCCAAGGGGATGGCCCCTACGCTAACTATGGCTACACCTTC
NA	TRBV6-5	TRBJ2-5	NA	CASSNTGYGETQYF	TGTGCCAGCAGTAACACAGGGTATGGGGAGACCCAGTACTTC